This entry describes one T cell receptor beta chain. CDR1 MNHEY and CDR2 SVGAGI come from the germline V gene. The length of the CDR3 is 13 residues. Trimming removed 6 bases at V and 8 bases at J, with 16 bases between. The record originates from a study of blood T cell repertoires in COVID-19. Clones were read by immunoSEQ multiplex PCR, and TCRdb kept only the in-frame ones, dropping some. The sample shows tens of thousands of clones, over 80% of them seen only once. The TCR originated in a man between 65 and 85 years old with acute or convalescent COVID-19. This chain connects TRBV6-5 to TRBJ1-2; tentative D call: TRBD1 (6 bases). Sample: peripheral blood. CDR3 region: CASSQGRVGGYTF. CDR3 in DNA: TGTGCCAGCAGCCAGGGGAGAGTGGGCGGCTACACCTTC.